This T cell receptor (beta chain) was retrieved from a study of T cell repertoires and leukemia-associated antigens. Trimming took off 0 bases at V and 8 bases at J, with 13 bases between the two ends. The CDR3 has 14 residues. Germline-derived CDR1 and CDR2 are SGHNT and YENEEA. Worth noting for this clonotype: Its cognate antigen is unknown.

Using its own MiXCR run on the 5' RACE reads, TCRdb lists one record per CDR3 protein. Among 10,000 to 13,000 distinct CDR3 sequences, roughly 43% were seen once, and the ten largest hold 27%. The receptor's source is a female donor in good health. Sequencing input: CD3+ T cells sorted from blood and cultured. This chain uses TRBV11-3 with TRBJ1-1; D perhaps matches TRBD1 (5 bases). In nucleotides, the CDR3 is TGTGCCAGCAGCTTAGATGGGGGAGACGCCGAAGCTTTCTTT. It codes for CASSLDGGDAEAFF.